This TCR beta chain was sequenced in a study of blood T cell repertoires in COVID-19 (dated by TCRdb to the early 2020s). Concerning the study at large: Samples covering the acute and convalescent phases of COVID-19 were provided by collaborators in the United States, Italy and Spain. The material from the prospective study consisted of cDNA or gDNA derived from T cells, B-cell-depleted T cells, or PBMCs. Deeply sampled blood TCRbeta repertoires from subjects exposed to, actively infected with, or recovered from COVID-19 were included in the dataset. The repertoires were released in a freely available public database meant as a resource for research on the immune response to SARS-CoV-2. The samples were drawn from the first 160 participants of the ongoing ImmuneRACE study and from about 1,200 subjects provided by 6 global collaborators. The sample metadata nearly always contained a de-identified subject ID, COVID-19 status, age in years and sex. Where HLA class I and class II types were available, the types were taken from metadata supplied by the sample provider, not from assay-based typing. What the research found in general, with its limitations: The amount of clinical and demographic metadata varied by source and participant and was provided uncurated.

Regarding this clone: It lacks a known antigen. Nothing much larger sits one base from this clone, and base qualities are not available.

The collaborating institutions used their own protocols to collect whole blood in K2EDTA tubes. Collaborator samples were shipped for TCRbeta analysis as frozen whole blood, isolated PBMCs, or DNA extracted from either sample type. Via the germline V gene, CDR1 is SNHLY and CDR2 FYNNEI. The CDR3 contains 13 residues, cysteine and phenylalanine counted. The CDR3 DNA has 39 bases and is translated from base 1. V is trimmed back by 5 bases and J by 5 bases, and the junction contains 3 bases that no gene match accounts for. TCRbeta CDR3 regions were amplified from genomic DNA using the immunoSEQ Assay, a bias-controlled multiplex PCR. The authors processed their data as follows. The number of nucleated cells in each sample was estimated by amplification of reference gene primers within the assay. Sequence reads were collapsed and filtered to measure the absolute abundance of every unique TCRbeta CDR3 rearrangement. Productive Simpson clonality was computed per sample as the square root of Simpson's diversity index over productive rearrangements. The table was pulled from immuneACCESS by TCRdb, which kept in-frame rearrangements only. Such tables lose some clones; where checked, under half of the loss comes from unresolved V genes, and the rest has no known cause. The DNA was the basis for D and trimming; V, J and clone size are from that table. For this sample there are around 110,000 clones; about three quarters appear just once. Of the sample, 4% to 4.5% is held by the ten largest clones.

This clonotype was obtained from a man in his 70s with acute or convalescent COVID-19. The chain joins TRBV2 to TRBJ2-7; 10 central nucleotides agree with TRBD1. The sequencing sample was made of peripheral blood. The nucleotide sequence is TGTGCCAGCAGTAGACAGGGGGCCGACGAGCAGTACTTC. Its translation is CASSRQGADEQYF. Full variable domain (CDR3 extended with the reference TRBV2 and TRBJ2-7 proteins): EPEVTQTPSHQVTQMGQEVILRCVPISNHLYFYWYRQILGQKVEFLVSFYNNEISEKSEIFDDQFSVERPDGSNFTLKIRSTKLEDSAMYFCASSRQGADEQYFGPGTRLTVT.